This TCR beta chain was sequenced for a study of T cell changes during pregnancy in multiple sclerosis (dated by TCRdb to between 2019 and 2020). Notes on the research overall: In women with multiple sclerosis, the researchers looked at how the T cell repertoire shifted as pregnancy progressed.

The CDR3 sequence holds 15 residues, the cysteine and phenylalanine included. Only the CDR3 DNA stays, 45 bases, in frame from base 1. V loses 0 bases of germline sequence and J loses 2 bases, and the interval between the two ends is 11 bases. In the germline V gene, CDR1 corresponds to SGHVS and CDR2 to FNYEAQ. In regard to this clone: No antigen is known for it. Within one base of it there is no much larger clone, and no base qualities were kept.

The library was generated by the immunoSEQ multiplex PCR assay. Not all clones reach the TCRdb copy of this immuneACCESS table, which keeps in-frame sequences only. Checked studies attribute under half of the gap to unresolved V genes and leave the rest unexplained. Counted in this sample were some 45,000 clones; around 95% of them appeared once. The biggest ten clones account for over 4.5% of the sample. The starting material was CD8+ T cells from peripheral blood mononuclear cells, obtained in the first trimester of pregnancy. The clonotype comes from a female donor with multiple sclerosis, enrolled in a pregnancy study. The chain couples TRBV7-6 to TRBJ2-7; the D gene cannot be resolved reliably. The bases read TGTGCCAGCAGCTTAGCAGACACGACAACCTACGAGCAGTACTTC. The translation is CASSLADTTTYEQYF.